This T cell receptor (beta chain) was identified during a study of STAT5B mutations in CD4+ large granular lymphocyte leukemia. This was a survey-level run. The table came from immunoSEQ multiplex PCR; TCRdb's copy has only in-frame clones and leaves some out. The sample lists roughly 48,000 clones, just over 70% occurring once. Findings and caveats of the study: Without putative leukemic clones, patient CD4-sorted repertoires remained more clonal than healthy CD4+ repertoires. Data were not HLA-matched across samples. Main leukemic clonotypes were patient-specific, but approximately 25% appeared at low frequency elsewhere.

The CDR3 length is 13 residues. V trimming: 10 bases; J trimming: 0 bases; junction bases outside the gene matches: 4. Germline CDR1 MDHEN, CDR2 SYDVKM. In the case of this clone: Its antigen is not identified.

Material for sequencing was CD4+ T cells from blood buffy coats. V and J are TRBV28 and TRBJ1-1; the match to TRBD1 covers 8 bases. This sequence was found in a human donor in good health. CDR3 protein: CAIHRGVNTEAFF. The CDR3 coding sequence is TGTGCCATCCACAGGGGGGTGAACACTGAAGCTTTCTTT.